These T cell receptor beta chains were read from a single sample in a study of identical twins. One entry per CDR3 protein, called by TCRdb with MiXCR from the 5' RACE reads. The sample carries hundreds of thousands of distinct CDR3 sequences, 15% to 20% recorded once. The same sample was also studied in work on T cells expressing NK-cell markers.

Sequenced material: PBMCs. The source is a young woman in good health. The CDR3 runs from the conserved cysteine through the conserved F or W.

v_gene: TRBV5-1
CDR3aa: CASSPGTSGSLYEQYF

v_gene: TRBV5-5
CDR3aa: CASSFRMDYQPQHF

v_gene: TRBV12-3/TRBV12-4
CDR3aa: CASRSSGVYTAGELFF

v_gene: TRBV15
CDR3aa: CATSRETRFSYEQYF

v_gene: TRBV7-9
CDR3aa: CASSSGSEETQYF

v_gene: TRBV7-3
CDR3aa: CASSLGALAEETQYF

v_gene: TRBV20-1
CDR3aa: CSASRLAGGPDTQYF

v_gene: TRBV7-9
CDR3aa: CASSSRDGTGELFF

v_gene: TRBV20-1
CDR3aa: CSASLGTGGSPLHF

v_gene: TRBV7-9
CDR3aa: CASNDRGAEQFF

v_gene: TRBV5-5
CDR3aa: CASNRQDARETQYF

v_gene: TRBV20-1
CDR3aa: CSARSGYNEKLFF

v_gene: TRBV12-3/TRBV12-4
CDR3aa: CASSYTQETQYF

v_gene: TRBV20-1
CDR3aa: CSASPPTGSRATGELFF

v_gene: TRBV6-4
CDR3aa: CASSPSGSVHEQYF

v_gene: TRBV29-1
CDR3aa: CSVPGTGPNSYNEQFF

v_gene: TRBV7-2
CDR3aa: CASSLAPPEAGNTIYF

v_gene: TRBV5-1
CDR3aa: CASSTTGSRDTQYF

v_gene: TRBV10-2
CDR3aa: CASKSQGNTEAFF

v_gene: TRBV15
CDR3aa: CATSRPGQGASYEQYF

v_gene: TRBV25-1
CDR3aa: CASIERDREGDGYTF

v_gene: TRBV20-1
CDR3aa: CSADIGDLDEQYF

v_gene: TRBV7-9
CDR3aa: CASSWEGSYEQYF

v_gene: TRBV3-1
CDR3aa: CASSQGTSGRYEQYF

v_gene: TRBV6-1
CDR3aa: CASKNPGRERDEQYF

v_gene: TRBV12-3/TRBV12-4
CDR3aa: CASSSTDSGSFYEQYF

v_gene: TRBV9
CDR3aa: CASSVSGSNSYNEQFF

v_gene: TRBV11-3
CDR3aa: CASSLGGTGSYEQYF

v_gene: TRBV15
CDR3aa: CATTRDSPGELFF

v_gene: TRBV7-3
CDR3aa: CASSPNGASGGVYNEQFF

v_gene: TRBV10-3
CDR3aa: CAISAPSGANVLTF

v_gene: TRBV20-1
CDR3aa: CSAREVSRETQYF

v_gene: TRBV6-2/TRBV6-3
CDR3aa: CASRPGTTVRHTQYF

v_gene: TRBV11-2
CDR3aa: CASSLSNTQYF